This is a list of T cell receptor beta chains from one sample in a study of blood T cells in healthy people across ages. Using its own MiXCR run on the 5' RACE reads, TCRdb lists one record per CDR3 protein. This sample has about 970,000 distinct CDR3 sequences, with 45% to 60% found just once. The sample consisted of blood. The receptors come from a woman in her fifties or sixties in good health. CDR3s include the opening cysteine and the closing phenylalanine or tryptophan. Fields, in order: clone size, D gene, V gene, J gene, CDR3 protein, CDR3 DNA. A D gene is named only where the DNA matches it firmly. The size field is filled for only some rows; it gives once, few, many or a size class.

-	TRBD1	TRBV27	TRBJ1-1	CASRRQGRMNTEAFF	TGTGCCAGCCGTAGACAGGGGCGTATGAACACTGAAGCTTTCTTT
-	-	TRBV4-1	TRBJ2-7	CASSHFPLNYEQYF	TGCGCCAGCAGCCACTTTCCCCTTAATTACGAGCAGTACTTC
-	-	TRBV7-9	TRBJ1-5	CASDRGYSNQPQHF	TGTGCCAGCGACCGGGGGTATAGCAATCAGCCCCAGCATTTT
-	-	TRBV19	TRBJ2-7	CARPSRLPGSYEQYF	TGTGCCAGACCATCCCGACTACCAGGCTCCTACGAGCAGTACTTC
few	-	TRBV27	TRBJ2-7	CASSNAYEQYF	TGTGCCAGCAGTAACGCCTACGAGCAGTACTTC
-	TRBD1	TRBV7-9	TRBJ2-7	CASSFPGQATYEQYF	TGTGCCAGCAGTTTCCCGGGACAGGCTACCTACGAGCAGTACTTC
-	TRBD2	TRBV4-2	TRBJ2-1	CASSEAGEDNEQFF	TGTGCCAGCAGCGAAGCGGGAGAGGACAATGAGCAGTTCTTC
-	TRBD2	TRBV20-1	TRBJ2-4	CSARVAGEAKNIQYF	TGCAGTGCTAGGGTAGCGGGGGAAGCCAAAAACATTCAGTACTTC
-	TRBD2	TRBV7-2	TRBJ2-7	CASNLLAGTPYEQYF	TGTGCCAGCAACCTACTAGCGGGTACCCCCTACGAGCAGTACTTC
-	TRBD2	TRBV6-2/TRBV6-3	TRBJ2-5	CASQVRGVPQETQYF	TGTGCCAGCCAAGTCCGGGGGGTTCCCCAAGAGACCCAGTACTTC
-	-	TRBV3-1	TRBJ2-5	CASSQDINSYNEQYF	TGTGCCAGCAGCCAAGATATTAATAGCTACAATGAGCAGTACTTC
-	-	TRBV11-2	TRBJ2-7	CASTLDHYEQYF	TGTGCCAGCACCCTAGACCACTACGAGCAGTACTTC
few	-	TRBV5-1	TRBJ2-5	CASSLVFQETQYF	TGCGCCAGCAGCTTGGTGTTCCAGGAGACCCAGTACTTC
-	-	TRBV4-1	TRBJ2-7	CASSHTEGNYEQYF	TGCGCCAGCAGCCACACCGAGGGGAACTACGAGCAGTACTTC
-	TRBD1	TRBV4-2	TRBJ1-5	CASSQDRGQSQPQHF	TGTGCCAGCAGCCAAGACAGGGGGCAGAGTCAGCCCCAGCATTTT
few	-	TRBV7-3	TRBJ2-7	CASSLGYSSSYEQYF	TGTGCCAGCAGCTTAGGTTACAGTAGTTCCTACGAGCAGTACTTC
few	TRBD1	TRBV28	TRBJ1-2	CASRGLKGAGYTF	TGTGCCAGCAGAGGACTCAAGGGGGCTGGCTACACCTTC
-	TRBD2	TRBV27	TRBJ2-1	CAIASGTSGRRRGEQFF	TGTGCCATCGCAAGCGGGACTAGCGGGAGGAGGAGGGGTGAGCAGTTCTTC
-	-	TRBV5-6	TRBJ2-4	CASNPNGEKNIQYF	TGTGCCAGCAACCCGAATGGGGAGAAAAACATTCAGTACTTC
few	TRBD1	TRBV20-1	TRBJ2-7	CSALSRDRRFYEQYF	TGCAGTGCTCTCAGCCGGGACAGACGATTCTACGAGCAGTACTTC
-	TRBD2	TRBV29-1	TRBJ2-7	CSVDGLAGGYEQYF	TGCAGCGTTGACGGACTAGCGGGGGGTTACGAGCAGTACTTC
few	TRBD2	TRBV27	TRBJ2-1	CASHLAGGRNEQFF	TGTGCCAGCCATCTGGCGGGAGGTAGGAATGAGCAGTTCTTC